By proportion, the clone carrying this TCR beta chain is medium-sized. The antigen is not known. This was a survey-level run. Only in-frame clones appear in the TCRdb table, and some are missing; sequencing was by immunoSEQ multiplex PCR. The table shows around 21,000 clones, with about 80% occurring only once. The junction had 4 bases not matched to a gene; V was cut back by 8 bases and J by 8 bases. Germline assignment: CDR1 SGHTA and CDR2 FQGNSA. The CDR3 is made up of 12 amino acids. The data were taken from a study of STAT5B mutations in CD4+ large granular lymphocyte leukemia. Study-wide findings and caveats: CD4-sorted patient repertoires seemed more clonal than healthy CD4+ repertoires.

This clonotype originated in a human donor in good health. The material sequenced was CD4+ T cells from blood buffy coats. The chain has TRBV7-2 and TRBJ1-4; 8 nucleotides agree with TRBD1. CDR3 sequence reads: CASRQGREKLFF. In DNA form, the CDR3 reads TGTGCCAGCCGACAGGGGAGGGAAAAACTGTTTTTT.